The entry below gives a single TCR beta chain sequence along with its context. Its antigen remains unknown. The data belong to a study of CD8 T cells in ankylosing spondylitis. Study-wide results and caveats: Apparently characteristic of ankylosing spondylitis blood was a TCR beta motif (eight highly homologous variants). Matched ankylosing spondylitis synovial fluid reportedly showed significant enrichment of disease-linked clones.

CDR1 and CDR2 (germline): SNHLY, FYNNEI. The V gene end was trimmed by 7 bases and the J gene end by 8 bases; junction bases not matched to a gene: 19. This CDR3 is 17 amino acids long. TCRdb itself ran the 5' RACE reads through MiXCR, one entry per CDR3 protein. The profile covers around 770,000 distinct CDR3 sequences, with roughly 19% appearing a single time and around 19% taken by the ten largest. The clonotype originates from a male donor with ankylosing spondylitis. The specimen was blood, either unsorted or a sorted T cell fraction (not recorded which). The chain links TRBV2 to TRBJ2-1; 8 bases align to TRBD1. DNA for the CDR3: TGTGCCAGCAACCCCCTCACCGGGACAGGAACTTCCCATGAGCAGTTCTTC. Its protein is CASNPLTGTGTSHEQFF.